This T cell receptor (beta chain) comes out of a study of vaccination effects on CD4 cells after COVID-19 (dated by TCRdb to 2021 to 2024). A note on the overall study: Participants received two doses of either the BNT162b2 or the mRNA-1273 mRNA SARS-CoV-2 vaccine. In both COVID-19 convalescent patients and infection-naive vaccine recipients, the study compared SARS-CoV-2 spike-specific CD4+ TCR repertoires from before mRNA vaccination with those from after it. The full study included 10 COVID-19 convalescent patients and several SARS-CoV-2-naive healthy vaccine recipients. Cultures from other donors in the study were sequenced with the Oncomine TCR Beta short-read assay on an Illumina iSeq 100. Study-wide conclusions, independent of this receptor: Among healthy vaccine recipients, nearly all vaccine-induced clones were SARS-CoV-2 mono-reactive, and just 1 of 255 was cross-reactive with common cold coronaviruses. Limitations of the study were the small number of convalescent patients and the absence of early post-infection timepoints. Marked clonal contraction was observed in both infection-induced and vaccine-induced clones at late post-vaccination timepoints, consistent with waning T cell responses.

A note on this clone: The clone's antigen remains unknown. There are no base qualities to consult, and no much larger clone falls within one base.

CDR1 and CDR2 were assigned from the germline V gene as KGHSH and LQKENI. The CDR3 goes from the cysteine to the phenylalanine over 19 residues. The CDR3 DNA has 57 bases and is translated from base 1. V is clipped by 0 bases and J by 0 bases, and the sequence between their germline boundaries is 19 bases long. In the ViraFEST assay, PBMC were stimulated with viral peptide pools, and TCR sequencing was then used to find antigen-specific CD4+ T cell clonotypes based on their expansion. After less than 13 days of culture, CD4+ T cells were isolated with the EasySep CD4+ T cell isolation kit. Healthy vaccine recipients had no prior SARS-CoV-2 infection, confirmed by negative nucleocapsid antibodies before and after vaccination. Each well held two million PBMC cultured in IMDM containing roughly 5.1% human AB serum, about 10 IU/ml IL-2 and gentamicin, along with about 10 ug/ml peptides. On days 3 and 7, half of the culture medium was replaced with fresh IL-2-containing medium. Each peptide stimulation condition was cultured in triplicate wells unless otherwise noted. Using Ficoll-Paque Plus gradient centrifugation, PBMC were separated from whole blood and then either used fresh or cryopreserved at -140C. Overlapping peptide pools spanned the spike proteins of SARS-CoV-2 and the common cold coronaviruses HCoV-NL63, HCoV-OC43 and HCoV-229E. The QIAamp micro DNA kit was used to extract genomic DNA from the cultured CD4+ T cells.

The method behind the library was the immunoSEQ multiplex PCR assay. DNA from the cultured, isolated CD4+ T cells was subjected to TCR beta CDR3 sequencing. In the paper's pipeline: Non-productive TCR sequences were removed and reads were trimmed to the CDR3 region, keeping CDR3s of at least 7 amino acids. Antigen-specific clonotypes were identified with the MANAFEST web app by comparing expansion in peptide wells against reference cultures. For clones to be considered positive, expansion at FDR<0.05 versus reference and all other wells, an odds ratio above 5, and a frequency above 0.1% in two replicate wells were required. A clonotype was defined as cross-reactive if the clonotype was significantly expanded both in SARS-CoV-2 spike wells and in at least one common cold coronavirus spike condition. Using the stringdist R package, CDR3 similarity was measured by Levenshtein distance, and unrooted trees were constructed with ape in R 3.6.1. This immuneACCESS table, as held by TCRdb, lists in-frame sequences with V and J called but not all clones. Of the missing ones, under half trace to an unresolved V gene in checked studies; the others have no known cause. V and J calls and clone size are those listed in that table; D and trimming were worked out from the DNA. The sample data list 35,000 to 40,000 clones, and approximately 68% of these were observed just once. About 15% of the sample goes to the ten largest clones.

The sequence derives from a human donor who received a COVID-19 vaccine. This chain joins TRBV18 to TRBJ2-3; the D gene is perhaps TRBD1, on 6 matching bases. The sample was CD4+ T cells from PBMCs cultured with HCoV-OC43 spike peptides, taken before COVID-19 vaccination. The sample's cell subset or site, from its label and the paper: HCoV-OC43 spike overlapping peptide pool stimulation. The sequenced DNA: TGTGCCAGCTCACCACCTTTATCCGGGGACACTTCTAGCACAGATACGCAGTATTTT. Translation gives CASSPPLSGDTSSTDTQYF. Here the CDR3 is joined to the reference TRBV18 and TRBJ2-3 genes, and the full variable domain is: NAGVMQNPRHLVRRRGQEARLRCSPMKGHSHVYWYRQLPEEGLKFMVYLQKENIIDESGMPKERFSAEFPKEGPSILRIQQVVRGDSAAYFCASSPPLSGDTSSTDTQYFGPGTRLTVL.